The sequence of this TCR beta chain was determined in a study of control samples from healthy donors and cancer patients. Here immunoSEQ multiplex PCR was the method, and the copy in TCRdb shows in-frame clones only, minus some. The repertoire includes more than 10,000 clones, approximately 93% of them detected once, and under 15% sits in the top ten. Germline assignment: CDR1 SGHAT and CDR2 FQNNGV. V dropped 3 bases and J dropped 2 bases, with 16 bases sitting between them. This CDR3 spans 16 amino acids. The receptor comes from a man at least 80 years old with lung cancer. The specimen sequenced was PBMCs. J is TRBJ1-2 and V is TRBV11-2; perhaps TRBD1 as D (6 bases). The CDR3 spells CASSLGPGQINYGYTF. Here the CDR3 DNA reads TGTGCCAGCAGCTTGGGCCCCGGACAGATCAACTATGGCTACACCTTC.